Listed here is a single T cell receptor (beta chain). Its antigen is undetermined. Amplification of TCR beta used genomic DNA extracted from peripheral blood. A mixed TRB-A/B primer pool amplified rearranged TRB by multiplex touch-down PCR. TCRdb re-called the multiplex PCR reads with MiXCR, one entry per CDR3 protein. This table holds 4,000 or so distinct CDR3 sequences, approximately 30% found once. The sample is drawn from a study of T cell repertoires in aging, cancer and after chemotherapy. About the study: Glioblastoma patients receiving temozolomide-based therapy gave paired samples before and after chemotherapy.

Whole-study results and caveats: Age-matched healthy donors had significantly more diverse, less clonal blood TCR repertoires than untreated cancer patients.

The origin of this receptor is a human donor with a solid tumor. The sample taken for sequencing was blood.

CDR3 nucleotides: TGTGCCAGCAGTTACAACTTCCTTGGGTTTGTAGGCCAAGAGACCCAGTACTTC. The encoded protein is CASSYNFLGFVGQETQYF. The chain carries TRBV12-3 or TRBV12-4 and TRBJ2-5; no firm D call. Deletions cut 4 bases from V and 1 base from J, with 22 bases between. This CDR3 spans 18 amino acids.